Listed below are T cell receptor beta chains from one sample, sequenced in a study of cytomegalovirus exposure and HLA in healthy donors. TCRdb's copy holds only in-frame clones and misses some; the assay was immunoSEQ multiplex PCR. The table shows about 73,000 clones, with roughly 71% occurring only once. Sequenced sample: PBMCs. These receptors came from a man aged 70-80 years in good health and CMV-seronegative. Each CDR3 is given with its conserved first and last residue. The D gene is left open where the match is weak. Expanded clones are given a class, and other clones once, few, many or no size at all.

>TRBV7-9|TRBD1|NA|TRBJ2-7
CASSQSGTGFEQYF
TGTGCCAGCAGCCAATCCGGGACAGGGTTCGAGCAGTACTTC
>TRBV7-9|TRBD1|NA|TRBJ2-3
CASSFGRTGGGTDTQYF
TGTGCCAGCAGCTTTGGCCGTACAGGGGGCGGCACAGATACGCAGTATTTT
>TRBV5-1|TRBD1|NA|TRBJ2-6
CASSEIPGQTNRGANVLTF
TGCGCCAGCAGCGAAATACCGGGACAGACGAACCGGGGGGCCAACGTCCTGACTTTC
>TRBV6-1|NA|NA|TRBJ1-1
CASSESQSVEAFF
TGTGCCAGCAGTGAATCCCAGTCTGTTGAAGCTTTCTTT
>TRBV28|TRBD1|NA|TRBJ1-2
CASSSQGALGGYTF
TGTGCCAGCAGTTCCCAGGGGGCGCTAGGTGGCTACACCTTC
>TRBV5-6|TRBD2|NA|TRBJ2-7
CASSPSGRYPYEQYF
TGTGCCAGCAGCCCCAGCGGGAGGTACCCCTACGAGCAGTACTTC
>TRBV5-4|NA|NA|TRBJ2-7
CASSLDPGSYEQYF
TGTGCCAGCAGCTTGGATCCGGGGTCCTACGAGCAGTACTTC
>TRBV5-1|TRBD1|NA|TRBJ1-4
CASSLGQGAEKLFF
TGCGCCAGCAGCTTGGGACAGGGGGCTGAAAAACTGTTTTTT
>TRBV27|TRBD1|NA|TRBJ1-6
CASSRGQLNSNSYNSPLHF
TGTGCCAGCAGTAGGGGACAGCTAAACTCAAACTCCTATAATTCACCCCTCCACTTT
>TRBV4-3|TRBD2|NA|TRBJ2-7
CASSRTSGGAKEQYF
TGCGCCAGCAGCCGAACTAGCGGGGGGGCTAAAGAGCAGTACTTC
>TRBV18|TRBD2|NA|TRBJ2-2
CASSSRASGHTGELFF
TGTGCCAGCTCATCCCGGGCTAGCGGTCACACCGGGGAGCTGTTTTTT
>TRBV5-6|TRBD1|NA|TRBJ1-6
CASSLGGQGGYPLHF
TGTGCCAGCAGCTTGGGGGGACAGGGGGGTTACCCCCTCCACTTT
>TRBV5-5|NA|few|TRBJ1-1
CASSLAGMANTEAFF
TGTGCCAGCAGCTTGGCAGGGATGGCGAACACTGAAGCTTTCTTT
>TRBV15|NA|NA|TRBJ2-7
CATSRDLGTYEQYF
TGTGCCACCAGCAGAGATCTGGGGACTTACGAGCAGTACTTC
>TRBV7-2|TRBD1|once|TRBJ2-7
CASSSTGNYEQYF
TGTGCCAGCAGCTCGACAGGGAACTACGAGCAGTACTTC
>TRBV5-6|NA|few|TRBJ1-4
CASSFRVGAANEKLFF
TGTGCCAGCAGCTTTCGTGTGGGGGCCGCTAATGAAAAACTGTTTTTT
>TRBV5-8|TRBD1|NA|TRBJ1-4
CASRPTGTGVGKLFF
TGTGCCAGCAGACCGACCGGGACAGGCGTGGGGAAACTGTTTTTT
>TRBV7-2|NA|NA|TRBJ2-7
CASSNWETASYEQYF
TGTGCCAGCAGCAATTGGGAGACTGCCTCCTACGAGCAGTACTTC
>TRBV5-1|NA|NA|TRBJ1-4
CASSLVGREDEKLFF
TGCGCCAGCAGCTTGGTGGGCAGGGAGGATGAAAAACTGTTTTTT
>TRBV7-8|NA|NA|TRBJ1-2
CASSLLKGGAENYGYTF
TGTGCCAGCAGCTTATTGAAGGGGGGGGCTGAGAACTATGGCTACACCTTC
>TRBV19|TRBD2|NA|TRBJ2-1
CASSKGLAGVREQFF
TGTGCCAGTAGTAAGGGACTAGCTGGGGTTCGTGAGCAGTTCTTC
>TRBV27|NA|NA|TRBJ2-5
CASSPQQGLGTQYF
TGTGCCAGCAGTCCTCAACAGGGATTAGGGACCCAGTACTTC
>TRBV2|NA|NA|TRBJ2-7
CASSGVTSGDYEQYF
TGTGCCAGCAGTGGTGTGACTTCGGGGGACTACGAGCAGTACTTC
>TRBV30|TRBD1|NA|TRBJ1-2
CAWTRDSSIYGYTF
TGTGCCTGGACCCGGGACAGTTCTATCTATGGCTACACCTTC
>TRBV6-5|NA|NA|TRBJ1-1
CASRRLNTEAFF
TGTGCCAGCAGACGACTCAACACTGAAGCTTTCTTT
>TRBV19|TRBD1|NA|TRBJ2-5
CASSRQGEETQYF
TGTGCCAGTTCTAGACAGGGAGAAGAGACCCAGTACTTC
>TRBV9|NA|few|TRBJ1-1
CASTRGGGRDTEAFF
TGTGCCAGCACCCGAGGAGGGGGGAGGGACACTGAAGCTTTCTTT
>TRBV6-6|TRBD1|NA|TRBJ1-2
CASSDDRDSGYTF
TGTGCCAGCAGTGATGACAGGGATAGTGGCTACACCTTC
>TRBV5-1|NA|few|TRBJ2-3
CASNSQGRSTDTQYF
TGCGCCAGCAATAGTCAGGGTAGGAGCACAGATACGCAGTATTTT
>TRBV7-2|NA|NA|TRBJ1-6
CASRSGRQVSSPLHF
TGTGCCAGCAGAAGCGGAAGGCAGGTCTCATCACCCCTCCACTTT
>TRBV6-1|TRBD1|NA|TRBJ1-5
CASSSDRDQPQHF
TGTGCCAGCAGTTCCGACAGGGATCAGCCCCAGCATTTT
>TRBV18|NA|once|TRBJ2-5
CASSIQVRETQYF
TGTGCCAGCTCAATACAGGTTCGGGAGACCCAGTACTTC
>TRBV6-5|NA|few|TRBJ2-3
CASSYSYGDTDTQYF
TGTGCCAGCAGTTACTCGTACGGAGACACAGATACGCAGTATTTT
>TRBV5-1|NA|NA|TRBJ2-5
CASSTDWNQETQYF
TGCGCCAGCAGCACGGACTGGAACCAAGAGACCCAGTACTTC
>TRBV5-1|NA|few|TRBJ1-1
CASSFPNLTGVNTEAFF
TGCGCCAGCAGCTTTCCGAACCTGACAGGCGTGAACACTGAAGCTTTCTTT
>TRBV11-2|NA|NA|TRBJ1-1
CASSLAQKHLMNTEAFF
TGTGCCAGCAGCTTAGCACAGAAACACCTAATGAACACTGAAGCTTTCTTT
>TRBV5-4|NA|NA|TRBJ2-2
CASSLAKGHANTGELFF
TGTGCCAGCAGCTTGGCCAAAGGACACGCGAACACCGGGGAGCTGTTTTTT
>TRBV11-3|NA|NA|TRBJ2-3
CASSWDIVDTQYF
TGTGCCAGCAGCTGGGACATTGTAGATACGCAGTATTTT
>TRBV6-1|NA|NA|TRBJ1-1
CASSRQPKGYTEAFF
TGTGCCAGCAGTCGACAGCCCAAGGGATACACTGAAGCTTTCTTT
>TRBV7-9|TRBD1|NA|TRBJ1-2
CASSWDRGEGYGYTF
TGTGCCAGCAGCTGGGACAGGGGAGAAGGCTATGGCTACACCTTC
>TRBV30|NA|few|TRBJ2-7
CAWSLVSGIAYEQYF
TGTGCCTGGAGTTTGGTATCGGGGATTGCCTACGAGCAGTACTTC
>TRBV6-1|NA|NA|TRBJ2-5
CASSDMSRDTFFMNQETQYF
TGTGCCAGCAGTGACATGTCCCGGGACACGTTCTTTATGAATCAAGAGACCCAGTACTTC
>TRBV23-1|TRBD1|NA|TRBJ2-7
CASSQYRQGVSDEQYF
TGCGCCAGCAGTCAATACAGACAGGGGGTTAGCGACGAGCAGTACTTC
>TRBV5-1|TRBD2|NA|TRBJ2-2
CASNKRLTSGRAGVTGELFF
TGCGCCAGCAACAAAAGGTTGACTAGCGGGAGGGCGGGGGTAACCGGGGAGCTGTTTTTT
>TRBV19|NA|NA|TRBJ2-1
CASSIARQDEQFF
TGTGCCAGTAGTATAGCCCGACAGGATGAGCAGTTCTTC
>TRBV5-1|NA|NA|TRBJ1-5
CASSFHPGGSNQPQHF
TGCGCCAGCAGCTTCCACCCGGGGGGTAGCAATCAGCCCCAGCATTTT
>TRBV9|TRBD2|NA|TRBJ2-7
CASSVGRSGRADYEQYF
TGTGCCAGCAGCGTAGGACGTAGCGGGAGGGCCGACTACGAGCAGTACTTC
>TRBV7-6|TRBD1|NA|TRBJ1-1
CASSLGQGNTEAFF
TGTGCCAGCAGCCTGGGACAGGGGAACACTGAAGCTTTCTTT
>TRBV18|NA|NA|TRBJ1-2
CASSRRQEWSYTF
TGTGCCAGCTCTCGTAGACAGGAATGGAGCTACACCTTC